The source of this TCR beta chain is a study of technical replicates of blood from several donors (dated by TCRdb to 2015 to 2018). The library was made by the immunoSEQ multiplex PCR assay. Drawn from immuneACCESS, this table holds only the in-frame rearrangements with V and J called that TCRdb kept. Clones are partly lost; checked studies trace under half to an unresolved V gene and leave the rest unexplained. Here the sample has roughly 71,000 clones; about nine tenths occur a single time. The ten largest clones add up to approximately 0.4% of the sample. Only one count was recorded for this clone. Its antigen target is currently unknown. Nothing much larger sits one base from this clone, and base qualities are not available. Trimming leaves V shorter by 3 bases and J shorter by 0 bases, with the junction holding 5 bases beyond the gene matches. From the cysteine through the phenylalanine, the CDR3 covers 16 amino acids. Only CDR3 DNA is held: 48 bases, read in frame from base 1. Sequences SEHNR (CDR1) and FQNEAQ (CDR2) are obtained from the germline V gene (reference sequence).

Material for sequencing was T cells isolated from PBMCs. The receptor comes from a human donor in good health. The sequence joins TRBV7-9 to TRBJ2-7; 10 junctional bases match TRBD1. The sequence in DNA is TGTGCCAGCAGCTTGCAGGGACAGGGGAGCTCCTACGAGCAGTACTTC. This yields the protein CASSLQGQGSSYEQYF.